These 21 T cell receptor beta chains came from one sample sequenced in a study of blood T cell repertoires in COVID-19. Libraries were prepared by immunoSEQ multiplex PCR; TCRdb keeps only in-frame clonotypes and omits some of them. In the table there are over 100,000 clones, roughly 90% of which are singletons. Sequencing input: peripheral blood. The receptor source for this set is a man aged 60 to 75 with COVID-19, enrolled during active disease.

The genes are TRBV11-3 and TRBJ2-1; TRBD2 matches at 9 bases. Looked up from germline, CDR1 is SGHNT and CDR2 is YENEEA. The CDR3 has 16 amino acids. Trimming cost V 5 bases and J 7 bases; bases outside gene matches: 12. CDR3 amino acids: CASSDQGGGGGNEQFF. CDR3 nucleotide sequence: TGTGCCAGCAGCGACCAGGGAGGCGGGGGGGGAAATGAGCAGTTCTTC.

The rearrangement links TRBV7-6 to TRBJ2-3; D gene ambiguous. Trimming took off 6 bases at V and 2 bases at J, with 15 bases between the two ends. The germline CDR1 and CDR2 sequences are SGHVS and FNYEAQ. The CDR3 spans 15 residues. CDR3 coding DNA: TGTGCCAGCAGGTCGCCTGAACTCCCCACAGATACGCAGTATTTT. As protein: CASRSPELPTDTQYF.

The chain carries TRBV6-1 and TRBJ1-4, with D hard to call. Trimming took 2 bases from V and 7 from J, leaving 8 bases between them. The germline CDR1 and CDR2 sequences are MNHNS and SASEGT. CDR3 size: 13 residues. The CDR3 sequence: CASSERVGEKLFF. CDR3 nucleotides: TGTGCCAGCAGTGAACGGGTGGGTGAAAAACTGTTTTTT.

V and J are TRBV7-9 and TRBJ1-1; D uncertain. This CDR3 contains 12 residues. Germline values: CDR1 SEHNR, CDR2 FQNEAQ (reference sequence). V gave up 11 bases and J gave up 1 base, with 11 bases separating them. CDR3 DNA sequence: TGTGCCCTCGCACGCGGGAACACTGAAGCTTTCTTT. This sequence encodes CALARGNTEAFF.

This sequence joins TRBV7-2 and TRBJ2-2; the match to TRBD1 covers 7 bases. This CDR3 spans 14 amino acids. Germline V gives CDR1 SGHTA, CDR2 FQGNSA. V was pared by 3 bases and J by 8 bases, with 6 bases of the junction left unmatched. Here the CDR3 reads CASSFKTGYGELFF. The CDR3 nucleotides read TGTGCCAGCAGCTTTAAGACAGGGTATGGGGAGCTGTTTTTT. Full variable domain (rest looked up from reference TRBV7-2 and TRBJ2-2): GAGVSQSPSNKVTEKGKDVELRCDPISGHTALYWYRQSLGQGLEFLIYFQGNSAPDKSGLPSDRFSAERTGGSVSTLTIQRTQQEDSAVYLCASSFKTGYGELFFGEGSRLTVL.

The chain couples TRBV28 to TRBJ1-4, with 8 bases that match TRBD1. Losses at the gene ends were 5 bases for V and 5 bases for J; bases not matched to a gene: 13. The CDR3 is made up of 17 amino acids. Germline CDR1 reads MDHEN; CDR2 reads SYDVKM. The CDR3 here is CASSKWDRLKRNEKLFF. CDR3 DNA sequence: TGTGCCAGCAGTAAATGGGACAGGCTCAAACGGAATGAAAAACTGTTTTTT.

CDR3 sequence reads: CASSAEGGRNTEAFF. DNA of the CDR3: TGTGCCAGTAGTGCTGAAGGGGGCAGGAACACTGAAGCTTTCTTT. This chain connects TRBV19 to TRBJ1-1; 7 bases line up with TRBD1. Germline V gene lookup returns CDR1 LNHDA and CDR2 SQIVND (reference sequence). V lost 5 bases and J lost 1; bases outside the gene matches: 7. The CDR3 has 15 amino acids.

The chain couples TRBV7-2 to TRBJ1-5; D is uncertain. V was trimmed by 1 base and J by 1 base, leaving 8 bases between them. This CDR3 contains 15 residues. The V gene's germline CDR1 is SGHTA and CDR2 FQGNSA. CDR3 amino acids: CASSLESRSNQPQHF. The CDR3, as DNA: TGTGCCAGCAGCTTAGAGAGTCGGAGCAATCAGCCCCAGCATTTT.

This rearrangement joins TRBV7-8 to TRBJ2-7, with TRBD1 matching over 7 bases. The CDR3 consists of 15 residues. Trimming took 5 bases from V and 4 from J; bases not matched to a gene: 11. The germline gives CDR1 SGHVS, CDR2 FQNEAQ. The DNA for the CDR3 is TGTGCCAGCAGCCCATCGACAGGGTTCTTGTACGAGCAGTACTTC. It codes for CASSPSTGFLYEQYF.

The CDR3 nucleotides read TGTGCCAGCAGCTTAGACAGGCAAACCTATGGCTACACCTTC. This gives the protein CASSLDRQTYGYTF. V gene TRBV7-8 combines with J gene TRBJ1-2; D may be TRBD1 (5 bases). The CDR3 sequence is 14 residues long. Looked up from germline, CDR1 is SGHVS and CDR2 is FQNEAQ. Trimming pared 1 base from V and 4 bases from J, leaving 10 bases between.

The CDR3 reads CASSSGQLQETQYF. CDR3 DNA: TGTGCCAGCAGTTCGGGACAGCTCCAAGAGACCCAGTACTTC. The chain links TRBV6-2 or TRBV6-3 to TRBJ2-5, with TRBD1 matching over 7 bases. Looked up from germline, CDR1 is MNHEY and CDR2 is SVGEGT. Trimming at V came to 4 bases and at J to 1 base, leaving 3 bases not matched to a gene. This CDR3 is built from 14 residues.

V usage is TRBV7-8 and J usage is TRBJ1-1; maybe TRBD1 (6 bases). The CDR3 loop spans 12 amino acids. Deletions cut 7 bases from V and 0 bases from J, with 6 bases between. Germline loops: CDR1 SGHVS, CDR2 FQNEAQ. In DNA form, the CDR3 reads TGTGCCAGCAACAGGGTGAACACTGAAGCTTTCTTT. Its protein is CASNRVNTEAFF. Full variable domain (outside the CDR3, taken from reference TRBV7-8 and TRBJ1-1): GAGVSQSPRYKVAKRGQDVALRCDPISGHVSLFWYQQALGQGPEFLTYFQNEAQLDKSGLPSDRFFAERPEGSVSTLKIQRTQQEDSAVYLCASNRVNTEAFFGQGTRLTVV.

This chain uses TRBV6-1 with TRBJ2-7; TRBD1 might be the D (5 bases). The germline gives CDR1 MNHNS, CDR2 SASEGT. This CDR3 region has 12 residues. Trimming shortened V by 3 bases and J by 5 bases, and 8 bases separated the two germline ends. Written as DNA, the CDR3 is TGTGCCAGCAGTGACAGGGTAAACGAGCAGTACTTC. Translated: CASSDRVNEQYF.

V gene TRBV28 combines with J gene TRBJ1-3; D uncertain. The CDR3 spans 14 residues. Germline V CDR1 and CDR2: MDHEN, SYDVKM. Trimming pared 2 bases from V and 3 bases from J, leaving 8 bases between. The CDR3 DNA follows: TGTGCCAGCAGTTTAGATACGGGTGGAAACACCATATATTTT. Its protein is CASSLDTGGNTIYF.

V is TRBV6-5 and J is TRBJ1-2, with 7 bases identical to TRBD1. The CDR3 totals 16 residues. CDR1 is MNHEY and CDR2 is SVGAGI in the germline V gene. Germline trimming cut 4 bases from V and 2 bases from J; bases unmatched to any gene: 10. This CDR3 reads CASSSGQILLNYGYTF. The DNA for the CDR3 is TGTGCCAGCAGTTCGGGACAGATCCTATTAAACTATGGCTACACCTTC.

The chain uses TRBV7-2 and TRBJ2-5; a possible D gene is TRBD2 (7 bases). CDR1 and CDR2 from the germline V gene are SGHTA and FQGNSA. The CDR3 has 18 residues. Trimming cost V 3 bases and J 1 base, with 21 bases left between them. DNA of the CDR3: TGTGCCAGCAGCTTCGAAAGGGGGGGGCCCTGGGGCCAAGAGACCCAGTACTTC. Its translation: CASSFERGGPWGQETQYF.

The chain's CDR3 is CASSPQGVPNQPQHF. The CDR3 DNA is TGTGCCAGCAGCCCCCAGGGGGTCCCCAATCAGCCCCAGCATTTT. The chain links TRBV7-2 to TRBJ1-5, with 7 positions matching TRBD1. Germline V lookup: CDR1 SGHTA, CDR2 FQGNSA. CDR3 length: 15 amino acids. Trimming cost V 5 bases and J 3 bases; bases outside gene matches: 7.

The chain employs TRBV27 and TRBJ2-1; 11 bases align to TRBD2. J was trimmed by 5 bases and V by 6 bases; bases with no gene match: 9. This CDR3 spans 16 amino acids. Germline CDR1 and CDR2: MNHEY and SMNVEV (reference sequence). CDR3 in DNA: TGTGCCAGCAGCGCGCTACTAGCGGGGGCCAACAATGAGCAGTTCTTC. It translates to CASSALLAGANNEQFF.

In its sample, this clone was seen once. The V call is TRBV2, the J call TRBJ1-2; tentative D call: TRBD1 (6 bases). Germline V CDR1 and CDR2: SNHLY, FYNNEI. V was cut by 4 bases and J by 0 bases, with 9 bases left in between. CDR3 length: 14 residues. The CDR3 region has the DNA TGTGCCAGCAGTGCGAGGACAGCTAACTATGGCTACACCTTC. This sequence encodes CASSARTANYGYTF.

V is TRBV2 and J is TRBJ2-7, with TRBD1 identical over 10 bases. CDR3 length: 14 residues. The J segment lost 3 bases and the V segment lost 5 bases, leaving 4 bases of the junction unmatched. Germline assignment: CDR1 SNHLY and CDR2 FYNNEI. The chain's CDR3 is CASSPRTGGYEQYF. The CDR3 DNA reads TGTGCCAGCAGTCCACGGACAGGGGGCTACGAGCAGTACTTC.

The chain has TRBV5-1 and TRBJ2-1, with TRBD2 matching 12 bases. The length of the CDR3 is 17 residues. The germline gives CDR1 SGHRS, CDR2 YFSETQ. Trimming removed 0 bases from V and 9 bases from J; junction bases left unmatched: 10. CDR3 DNA: TGCGCCAGCAGCTTGGAGGCTAGCGGGGGGGCCACCGGTGAGCAGTTCTTC. It translates to CASSLEASGGATGEQFF.